This T cell receptor beta chain was identified in a study of beta chain features in type 1 diabetes. This clone appeared a single time. Its antigen is not identified. Isolated RNA was reverse transcribed in full, so expressed TCRB transcripts were sequenced. Produced via immunoSEQ multiplex PCR; TCRdb's table is partial and in-frame only. The table includes 30,000 to 45,000 clones, 55% to 70% detected once. Study-wide results and caveats: Insertion counts at VDJ junctions were lower in type 1 diabetes patients, who also showed more deletions there.

CDR1 is MDHEN and CDR2 is SYDVKM in the germline V gene. CDR3 length equals 17 residues. V lost 5 bases and J lost 7; bases outside the gene matches: 20. Sequences were obtained from Tregs from blood. This TCR was sampled from a woman aged 25 to 39 in good health. The rearrangement links TRBV28 to TRBJ2-7, with 7 bases lining up with TRBD1. The CDR3 sequence: CASSTTPGTDIRREQYF. The CDR3 DNA reads as TGTGCCAGCAGTACCACCCCCGGGACAGATATCCGAAGGGAGCAGTACTTC. The full variable domain, completed using reference TRBV28 and TRBJ2-7, is DVKVTQSSRYLVKRTGEKVFLECVQDMDHENMFWYRQDPGLGLRLIYFSYDVKMKEKGDIPEGYSVSREKKERFSLILESASTNQTSMYLCASSTTPGTDIRREQYFGPGTRLTVT.